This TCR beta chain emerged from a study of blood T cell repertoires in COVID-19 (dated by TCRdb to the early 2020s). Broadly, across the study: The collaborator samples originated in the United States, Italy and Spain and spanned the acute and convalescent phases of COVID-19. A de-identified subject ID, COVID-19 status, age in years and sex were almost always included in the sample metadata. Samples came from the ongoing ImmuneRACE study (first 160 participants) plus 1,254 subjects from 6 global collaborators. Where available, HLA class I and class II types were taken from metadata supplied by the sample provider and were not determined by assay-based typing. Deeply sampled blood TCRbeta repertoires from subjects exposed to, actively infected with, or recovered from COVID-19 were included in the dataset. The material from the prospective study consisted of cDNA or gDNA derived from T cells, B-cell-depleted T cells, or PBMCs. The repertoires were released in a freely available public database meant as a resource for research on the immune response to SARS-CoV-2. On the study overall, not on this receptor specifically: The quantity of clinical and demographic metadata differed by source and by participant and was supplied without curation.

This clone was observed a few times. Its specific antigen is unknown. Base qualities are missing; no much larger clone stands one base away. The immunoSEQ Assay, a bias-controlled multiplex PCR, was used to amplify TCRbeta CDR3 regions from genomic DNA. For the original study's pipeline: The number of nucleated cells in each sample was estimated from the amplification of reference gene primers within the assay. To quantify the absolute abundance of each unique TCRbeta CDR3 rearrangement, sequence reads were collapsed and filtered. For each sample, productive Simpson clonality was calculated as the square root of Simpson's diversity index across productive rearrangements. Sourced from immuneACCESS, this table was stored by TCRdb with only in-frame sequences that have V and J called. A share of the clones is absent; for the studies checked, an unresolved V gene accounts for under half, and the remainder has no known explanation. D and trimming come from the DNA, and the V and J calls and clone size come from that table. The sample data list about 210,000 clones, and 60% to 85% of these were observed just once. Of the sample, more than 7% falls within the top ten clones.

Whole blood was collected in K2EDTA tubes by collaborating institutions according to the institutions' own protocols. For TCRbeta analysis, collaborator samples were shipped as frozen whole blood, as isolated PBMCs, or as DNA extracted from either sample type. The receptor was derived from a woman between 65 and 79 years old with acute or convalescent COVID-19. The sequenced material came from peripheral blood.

The bases read TGTGCCAGGGAGAAATCAGGGGAAGAGTCGTCACCCCTCCACTTT. This translates into CAREKSGEESSPLHF. This sequence uses TRBV6-5 and TRBJ1-6; the D gene is possibly TRBD1, with 6 bases matching. CDR1 and CDR2 are read off the germline V gene as MNHEY and SVGAGI. From its cysteine to its phenylalanine, the CDR3 spans 15 amino acids. The read is trimmed to its CDR3 DNA, 45 bases read in frame from base 1. Between the V and J ends, shortened by 9 bases and 10 bases respectively, the junction contains 22 bases.